A single count supports the clone carrying this T cell receptor (beta chain). Its specificity is unknown. An end of the junction does not agree with germline; a read error may underlie this. These data belong to a study of shared clonotypes between healthy human individuals. Study-wide background: Used for every donor were three CD4 naive, three CD4 memory, two CD8 naive and one CD8 memory plate. General observations from the study: As a rule, naive subsets had a larger estimated richness than memory subsets.

Original processing notes: As immunoSEQ supplied junction-only sequences (without quality scores), filtering differed. Assay used: immunoSEQ multiplex PCR; TCRdb lists only in-frame clones, some missing. V and J calls and clone size are those listed in that table; D and trimming were worked out from the DNA. The table records some 980,000 clones, approximately 76% of them present only once. Per germline, CDR1 SGHRS and CDR2 YFSETQ. The CDR3 extends over 15 amino acids. The V gene is TRBV5-1, the J gene TRBJ1-2; no clear D gene. The sample taken for sequencing was memory CD4+ T cells sorted from blood. Subset in this sample: CD45RA-negative fraction. The receptor was derived from a man between 18 and 29 years old in good health. CDR3 nucleotides: TGCGCCAGCAGTTTGGAAGGCAGGCCCCTTTCGGGCTACACCTTC. Protein: CASSLEGRPLSGYTF. The entire variable domain, with the rest obtained from reference TRBV5-1 and TRBJ1-2, is as follows: KAGVTQTPRYLIKTRGQQVTLSCSPISGHRSVSWYQQTPGQGLQFLFEYFSETQRNKGNFPGRFSGRQFSNSRSEMNVSTLELGDSALYLCASSLEGRPLSGYTFGSGTRLTVV.